This TCR beta chain derives from a study of T-cell reconstitution after alpha-beta-depleted transplantation in children. General study findings and limits: At day 60, the high TCRbeta diversity found in some patients originated from recipient T cells and thymic progenitors that had survived. A year post-transplant, T-cell counts and diversity derived mostly from newly produced T cells.

Preparing the TCRbeta library involved the use of unique molecular identifiers. TCRdb passed the PCR reads through MiXCR, listing each CDR3 protein once. The data contain about a million distinct CDR3 sequences, roughly 29% of them singletons. Comment on this clonotype: The target antigen is unknown.

V was shortened by 7 bases and J by 1 base, with 15 bases between the two germline ends. The CDR3 loop spans 15 amino acids. The germline gives CDR1 SGHRS, CDR2 YFSETQ. The chain is built from TRBV5-1 and TRBJ2-1; D possibly corresponds to TRBD2 (7 bases). This receptor was taken from a boy in the first two years of life who had a stem cell transplant for SCID, so the T cells may come from the graft donor. The sample was PBMCs, mostly from graft donor cells, taken 360 days after TCRalphabeta/CD19-depleted stem cell transplant. The CDR3 DNA is TGCGCCAGCGGCCTCGGGGGGACATCCTACAATGAGCAGTTCTTC. Translated: CASGLGGTSYNEQFF.